These T cell receptor beta chains were read from a single sample in a study of blood T cell repertoires in COVID-19. Sequencing was performed with immunoSEQ multiplex PCR; in TCRdb, only in-frame clones are kept and a portion is missing. The sample has about 180,000 clones, around 80% seen once; the top ten hold approximately 6.2%. The source material was peripheral blood. The source is a man in his sixties or seventies with active or convalescent COVID-19. Both conserved end residues are part of each CDR3. A D gene is named only where the DNA matches it firmly. For some rows the clone size is stated as once, few or many, or as a class when expanded; others skip it.

NA	TRBV13	NA	15	TRBJ2-7	TGTGCCAGCAGCTTACCCTCTCAGGGTACCTACGAGCAGTACTTC	CASSLPSQGTYEQYF
TRBD2	TRBV25-1	NA	14	TRBJ2-1	TGTGCCAGCCACACGGGACTAGCGGGAGGAGAGCAGTTCTTC	CASHTGLAGGEQFF
NA	TRBV29-1	NA	11	TRBJ2-3	TGCAGCACGGACACCACAGATACGCAGTATTTT	CSTDTTDTQYF
NA	TRBV29-1	NA	13	TRBJ1-4	TGCAGCGCTACTTCGGGCGGGGAGGAAAAACTGTTTTTT	CSATSGGEEKLFF
TRBD1	TRBV5-1	NA	13	TRBJ1-2	TGCGCCAGCAGATCGACAGGGCTCTATGGCTACACCTTC	CASRSTGLYGYTF
TRBD1	TRBV6-2/TRBV6-3	NA	16	TRBJ1-1	TGTGCCAGCAGCCACCTCCAGACAGGGGTGAACACTGAAGCTTTCTTT	CASSHLQTGVNTEAFF
TRBD1	TRBV30	NA	14	TRBJ1-6	TGTGCCTGGGCCCGTGGGACAGTGAGCTCACCCCTCCACTTT	CAWARGTVSSPLHF
TRBD1	TRBV10-3	few	15	TRBJ1-4	TGTGCCATCAGCGGAGAGCAGGGGGCTAGCGAAAAACTGTTTTTT	CAISGEQGASEKLFF
NA	TRBV15	few	14	TRBJ2-3	TGTGCCACCAGCAGAGATGGCAGCACAGATACGCAGTATTTT	CATSRDGSTDTQYF
NA	TRBV25-1	NA	16	TRBJ1-2	TGTGCCAGCAGCCTCGCGGGGGGCCTAGCTAACTATGGCTACACCTTC	CASSLAGGLANYGYTF